These 27 T cell receptor beta chains originate from one sample sequenced in a study of Ad26.COV2.S vaccination and SARS-CoV-2 variants. Profiled with immunoSEQ multiplex PCR; TCRdb holds only in-frame clones, not every one. The repertoire holds 200,000 to 250,000 clones, approximately 87% seen once, with about 10% in the top ten. Indicated treatment: roughly 18 received Ad26.COV2.S at low or high dose, single or two shots; about five received placebo; per-sample allocation not given. The investigators took samples on day 63 after the first vaccine or placebo injection. The sequenced sample was peripheral blood, obtained in a trial of Ad26.COV2.S vaccine versus placebo. These receptors originate from a person aged 18-60 years who received the Ad26.COV2.S COVID-19 vaccine or a placebo.

This clone has only a few counts. The chain combines TRBV13 with TRBJ1-6; unclear D gene. The CDR3 sequence is 17 residues long. CDR1 PRHDT and CDR2 FYEKMQ come from the germline V gene (reference sequence). Trimming took 0 bases from V and 4 from J, leaving 13 bases between them. CDR3 DNA: TGTGCCAGCAGCTTAGGGCTGGGAGGGAAATATAATTCACCCCTCCACTTT. Translated, it gives CASSLGLGGKYNSPLHF.

The V and J genes are TRBV27 and TRBJ2-7, with D perhaps TRBD1 (5 bases). This CDR3 has 17 residues. V was shortened by 2 bases and J by 0 bases, with 17 bases between the two germline ends. CDR1 MNHEY and CDR2 SMNVEV come from the germline V gene (reference sequence). In DNA form, the CDR3 reads TGTGCCAGCAGTTTAATGGTTAGGGGCTCGACCTCCTACGAGCAGTACTTC. Protein: CASSLMVRGSTSYEQYF.

The genes are TRBV6-5 and TRBJ1-1; no clear D gene. This CDR3 contains 12 residues. The germline CDR1 and CDR2 sequences are MNHEY and SVGAGI. Trimming stripped 9 bases from V and 4 bases from J, with 12 bases between. In nucleotides, the CDR3 is TGTGCCAGTATTACCCGGGGCACTGAAGCTTTCTTT. This encodes CASITRGTEAFF.

This chain connects TRBV7-9 to TRBJ1-4, with 7 bases aligning to TRBD1. The CDR3 totals 14 residues. Germline CDR1 is SEHNR and CDR2 is FQNEAQ (reference sequence). Trimming at V came to 4 bases and at J to 4 bases, leaving 3 bases not matched to a gene. DNA for the CDR3: TGTGCCAGCAGCTGGGGACAGAGTAATGAAAAACTGTTTTTT. Encoded protein: CASSWGQSNEKLFF.

The chain combines TRBV11-3 with TRBJ2-7, with D possibly TRBD1 on 8 matching bases. Germline CDR1 reads SGHNT; CDR2 reads YENEEA. V was cut by 4 bases and J by 1 base, with 14 bases left in between. The CDR3 extends over 15 amino acids. The CDR3 DNA reads TGTGCCAGCAGCTCAACAGGGGGGGCGTCCTACGAGCAGTACTTC. It specifies CASSSTGGASYEQYF.

Points on this clone: At one boundary the junction diverges from the germline segment, which might be a read error. The chain carries TRBV7-7 and TRBJ2-5; D gene unclear. CDR3 length: 15 residues. Looked up from germline, CDR1 is SSHAT and CDR2 is FNYEAQ (reference sequence). In DNA form, the CDR3 reads TGTGCTAGCAGCTTAGTGGCCACAACCCAAGAGACCCAGTACTTC. The encoded protein is CASSLVATTQETQYF.

This chain connects TRBV5-4 to TRBJ2-3; D unclear. The V gene lost 1 base and the J gene lost 2 bases, with 8 bases spanning the gap. The germline gives CDR1 SGHNT, CDR2 YYREEE (reference sequence). There are 14 residues in the CDR3. This chain's CDR3 is CASSLPILTDTQYF. CDR3 sequence (DNA): TGTGCCAGCAGCTTGCCCATTCTCACAGATACGCAGTATTTT.

Concerning this clone itself: Other DNA sequences in the sample encode the same CDR3. The rearrangement links TRBV28 to TRBJ2-7; 7 bases agree with TRBD1. CDR1 MDHEN and CDR2 SYDVKM come from the germline V gene. This CDR3 spans 13 amino acids. The J segment lost 0 bases and the V segment lost 6 bases, leaving 2 bases of the junction unmatched. Here the CDR3 reads CASSRDSSYEQYF. CDR3 DNA sequence: TGTGCCAGCAGCCGGGACAGCTCCTACGAGCAGTACTTC.

This clone was observed a single time. V and J are TRBV6-5 and TRBJ1-6; possible D gene TRBD1, 6 bases. There are 14 residues in the CDR3. The V end lost 2 bases, the J end lost 10 bases, and 12 bases lay between the germline ends. The V gene's germline CDR1 is MNHEY and CDR2 SVGAGI. The CDR3 DNA sequence: TGTGCCAGCAGTTACGTAGGGGGGCAATCACCCCTCCACTTT. Its protein product is CASSYVGGQSPLHF.

J is TRBJ1-1 and V is TRBV29-1, with 9 bases identical to TRBD1. The CDR3 runs to 15 residues. V was clipped by 7 bases and J by 0 bases; unmatched bases: 9. Germline assignment: CDR1 SQVTM and CDR2 ANQGSEA. The CDR3, as DNA: TGCAGCGGTAAACCGGGACAGGGACTGAACACTGAAGCTTTCTTT. Its protein product is CSGKPGQGLNTEAFF.

The gene calls are TRBV6-5 and TRBJ1-4; D gene uncertain. CDR3 length: 16 residues. The V gene's germline CDR1 is MNHEY and CDR2 SVGAGI. Trimming removed 0 bases from V and 0 bases from J, with 8 bases in between. In nucleotides, the CDR3 is TGTGCCAGCAGTTACTCGGCAGCCACAACTAATGAAAAACTGTTTTTT. This codes for CASSYSAATTNEKLFF.

The chain combines TRBV5-6 with TRBJ1-3; D not resolved. Trimming removed 5 bases at V and 4 bases at J, with 16 bases between. CDR3 length: 15 residues. Germline assignment: CDR1 SGHDT and CDR2 YYEEEE. The CDR3 DNA reads as TGTGCCAGCAGTTATACACGGAGTCGGGGAAACACCATATATTTT. Translation gives CASSYTRSRGNTIYF. Drawing the rest from reference TRBV5-6 and TRBJ1-3, the complete variable domain is DAGVTQSPTHLIKTRGQQVTLRCSPKSGHDTVSWYQQALGQGPQFIFQYYEEEERQRGNFPDRFSGHQFPNYSSELNVNALLLGDSALYLCASSYTRSRGNTIYFGEGSWLTVV.

This sequence joins TRBV27 and TRBJ2-6; tentatively, D is TRBD1 (5 bases). The V end was cut by 5 bases, the J end by 0 bases, with 11 bases between. The CDR3 has 16 residues. Germline V CDR1 and CDR2: MNHEY, SMNVEV (reference sequence). For the CDR3, the DNA is TGTGCCAGCAGTCTAGGGGCTATCTCTGGGGCCAACGTCCTGACTTTC. Amino acid sequence: CASSLGAISGANVLTF.

The chain uses TRBV5-1 and TRBJ1-2; tentatively, D is TRBD1 (5 bases). V was cut by 0 bases and J by 8 bases, with 14 bases left in between. The CDR3 is 14 residues long. Germline V gene sequence: CDR1 SGHRS, CDR2 YFSETQ. Here the CDR3 DNA reads TGCGCCAGCAGCTTGGGAAATCAGGAGGGGGGCTACACCTTC. This encodes CASSLGNQEGGYTF.

The V gene is TRBV6-6, the J gene TRBJ1-1; 9 nucleotides match TRBD1. V lost 5 bases and J lost 4; bases outside the gene matches: 5. Germline V CDR1 and CDR2: MNHNY, SVGAGI (reference sequence). CDR3 length: 14 residues. In DNA, the CDR3 is TGTGCCAGCAGTCCCGGACAGGGGATCACTGAAGCTTTCTTT. Translating it yields CASSPGQGITEAFF.

The CDR3 coding sequence is TGTGCCATCCTACGTGGGCAGGGAGCTAACTATGGCTACACCTTC. Translating gives CAILRGQGANYGYTF. The rearrangement links TRBV10-3 to TRBJ1-2; maybe TRBD1 (5 bases). Germline V CDR1 and CDR2: ENHRY, SYGVKD. The CDR3 sequence is 15 residues long. The V end lost 8 bases, the J end lost 0 bases, and 16 bases lay between the germline ends.

The chain carries TRBV6-5 and TRBJ1-2; no clear D. V lost 0 bases, J lost 0 bases, and 8 bases lay in between. Looked up from germline, CDR1 is MNHEY and CDR2 is SVGAGI. There are 15 residues in the CDR3. CDR3 in amino acids: CASSYSGGTNYGYTF. In DNA form, the CDR3 reads TGTGCCAGCAGTTACTCCGGCGGAACTAACTATGGCTACACCTTC.

CDR3 in DNA: TGTGCCACCAGTGACCGAAGACTAGTAGGTGAGCAGTTCTTC. Encoded protein: CATSDRRLVGEQFF. The chain carries TRBV24-1 and TRBJ2-1; the D gene is possibly TRBD2 (6 bases). V was cut by 4 bases and J by 9 bases, with 15 bases left in between. From germline, CDR1 is KGHDR and CDR2 SFDVKD. The CDR3 covers 14 residues.

This chain connects TRBV5-1 to TRBJ2-7; TRBD1 matches at 8 bases. Trimming at V came to 4 bases and at J to 2 bases, leaving 11 bases not matched to a gene. Germline-derived CDR1 and CDR2 are SGHRS and YFSETQ. The CDR3 loop spans 16 amino acids. The CDR3 sequence is CASSPHRTGITYEQYF. CDR3 sequence (DNA): TGCGCCAGCAGCCCGCACCGGACAGGGATCACCTACGAGCAGTACTTC.

The gene calls are TRBV28 and TRBJ1-5; possibly TRBD1 for D (5 bases). CDR3 size: 16 residues. The V end was cut by 0 bases, the J end by 0 bases, with 9 bases between. Germline lookup yields CDR1 MDHEN and CDR2 SYDVKM. CDR3 residues: CASSLWGEGSNQPQHF. DNA for the CDR3: TGTGCCAGCAGTTTATGGGGGGAGGGTAGCAATCAGCCCCAGCATTTT.

The CDR3 coding sequence is TGTGCCAGCAGTTTCCGCCGACAGGGGGCAGCCGAAAAACTGTTTTTT. Encoded protein: CASSFRRQGAAEKLFF. The chain carries TRBV28 and TRBJ1-4, with TRBD1 matching 10 bases. The V segment lost 3 bases and the J segment 8 bases; nucleotides outside the gene matches: 9. Germline-derived CDR1 and CDR2 are MDHEN and SYDVKM. This CDR3 spans 16 amino acids.

The chain links TRBV6-5 to TRBJ1-1; D is undetermined. CDR3 length equals 14 residues. Germline V gene lookup returns CDR1 MNHEY and CDR2 SVGAGI. V was trimmed by 2 bases and J by 0 bases, leaving 7 bases between them. The CDR3 loop reads CASSYGGLNTEAFF. The DNA for the CDR3 is TGTGCCAGCAGTTACGGAGGGTTGAACACTGAAGCTTTCTTT.

The rearrangement joins TRBV13 to TRBJ1-5; D is possibly TRBD1 (6 bases). Per germline, CDR1 PRHDT and CDR2 FYEKMQ (reference sequence). With 1 base removed from V and 4 bases from J, the gap between germline ends came to 8 bases. The CDR3 sequence is 14 residues long. Written as DNA, the CDR3 is TGTGCCAGCAGCTTAGCGGGACAAAATCAGCCCCAGCATTTT. This encodes CASSLAGQNQPQHF.

This chain uses TRBV7-3 with TRBJ1-1, with no clear D. Per the germline V gene, CDR1 is SGHTA and CDR2 is FQGTGA. The CDR3 extends over 15 amino acids. V was shortened by 1 base and J by 0 bases, with 9 bases between the two germline ends. The CDR3: CASSLNGPLNTEAFF. In nucleotides, the CDR3 is TGTGCCAGCAGCTTAAATGGACCACTGAACACTGAAGCTTTCTTT.

This rearrangement joins TRBV7-9 to TRBJ2-7; 9 bases align to TRBD1. The germline V gene encodes CDR1 SEHNR and CDR2 FQNEAQ (reference sequence). Trimming cost V 5 bases and J 6 bases; bases outside gene matches: 8. The CDR3 extends over 14 amino acids. The CDR3 region is CASSTLQGALEQYF. CDR3 coding DNA: TGTGCCAGCAGCACTTTACAGGGGGCCCTCGAGCAGTACTTC.

The CDR3: CASSLDAGADTQYF. In DNA, the CDR3 is TGTGCCAGCAGCTTAGACGCGGGCGCAGATACGCAGTATTTT. The rearrangement joins TRBV11-3 to TRBJ2-3; tentative D call: TRBD2 (5 bases). Trimming cost V 0 bases and J 4 bases, with 8 bases left between them. CDR3 length: 14 amino acids. Germline V gives CDR1 SGHNT, CDR2 YENEEA.

V usage is TRBV5-1 and J usage is TRBJ2-3, with a tentative D call TRBD2 (5 bases). Trimming pared 6 bases from V and 1 base from J, leaving 15 bases between. Germline-derived CDR1 and CDR2 are SGHRS and YFSETQ. The CDR3 covers 15 residues. This CDR3 reads CASKGAFIGTDTQYF. CDR3 DNA sequence: TGCGCCAGCAAGGGAGCATTTATCGGCACAGATACGCAGTATTTT.